The source of this T cell receptor beta chain is a study of T-cell reconstitution after alpha-beta-depleted transplantation in children. Study-level results: Reportedly, alpha-beta T cells present about two months post-transplant originated from several hundred expanded clones of graft origin.

Unique molecular identifiers were used to barcode this TCRbeta library. MiXCR was run by TCRdb on the PCR reads, yielding one entry per CDR3 protein. The sample holds around 580,000 distinct CDR3 sequences, roughly 30% seen once. Concerning this clonotype: Antigen unknown.

There are 15 residues in the CDR3. The ends were cut back, 2 bases at V and 10 bases at J, with 15 bases in the middle. Germline assignment: CDR1 MNHNS and CDR2 SASEGT. Source: PBMCs, taken before TCRalphabeta/CD19-depleted stem cell transplant. This chain links TRBV6-1 with TRBJ1-6, with D possibly matching TRBD1 (5 bases). The receptor's source is a boy under two years old with Wiskott-Aldrich syndrome, due to receive a stem cell transplant. The CDR3 DNA follows: TGTGCCAGCAGTGAAAGGAGGACACCCCTGTCACCCCTCCACTTT. Translating gives CASSERRTPLSPLHF.